This T cell receptor beta chain stems from a study of blood T cell repertoires in COVID-19. Background on the study: PBMCs, B-cell-depleted T cells, or T cells were the source of the cDNA or gDNA that made up the material.

Sequencing was performed with immunoSEQ multiplex PCR; in TCRdb, only in-frame clones are kept and a portion is missing. This table holds about 140,000 clones, over 75% found once. Trimming cost V 7 bases and J 5 bases, with 8 bases left between them. Germline CDR1 and CDR2: GTSNPN and SVGIG (reference sequence). The CDR3 sequence is 11 residues long. The source is a woman in her 50s with acute or convalescent COVID-19. The chain uses TRBV30 and TRBJ2-2, with D unclear. The source material was peripheral blood. Here the CDR3 reads CAFLTTGELFF. The CDR3 DNA reads TGTGCCTTTTTAACTACCGGGGAGCTGTTTTTT.